These 29 T cell receptor beta chains were sequenced from one sample in a study of blood T cell repertoires in COVID-19. Assay: immunoSEQ multiplex PCR; the TCRdb copy retains only in-frame clones and omits some. The sample contains about 70,000 clones, approximately 86% of which appear only once. Specimen: peripheral blood. The receptors shown here come from a human donor in a cohort sampled during active COVID-19.

V usage is TRBV5-4 and J usage is TRBJ2-7; 8 bases line up with TRBD2. Germline V lookup: CDR1 SGHNT, CDR2 YYREEE (reference sequence). CDR3 length: 14 amino acids. The ends lost 1 base at V and 2 bases at J; junction bases unmatched: 2. CDR3 bases: TGTGCCAGCAGCTTGCGGGGGGGCACCTACGAGCAGTACTTC. It encodes CASSLRGGTYEQYF.

The V call is TRBV15, the J call TRBJ1-2; no firm D call. The CDR3 contains 15 residues. CDR1 and CDR2 from the germline V gene are LNHNV and YYDKDF (reference sequence). V lost 0 bases to trimming and J lost 4 bases, with 12 bases between them. The CDR3 DNA reads TGTGCCACCAGCAGAGATGCTTGGGCGAGCTATGGCTACACCTTC. Its protein product is CATSRDAWASYGYTF.

The J gene is TRBJ2-1, the V gene TRBV5-1; 8 nucleotides align to TRBD1. V shed 7 bases, J shed 3 bases, and the junction held 15 bases outside the gene matches. Germline CDR1 reads SGHRS; CDR2 reads YFSETQ. The CDR3 sequence is 17 residues long. The CDR3 bases are TGCGCCAGCTTACCGGGACAGGACCCTCTTAGCTACAATGAGCAGTTCTTC. Protein product: CASLPGQDPLSYNEQFF.

This chain joins TRBV7-6 and TRBJ1-3; tentatively, D is TRBD1 (6 bases). In germline, CDR1 is SGHVS, CDR2 FNYEAQ. The V end was cut by 4 bases, the J end by 0 bases, with 16 bases between. CDR3 length: 17 amino acids. This chain's CDR3 is CASSSWGTTPSGNTIYF. CDR3 bases: TGTGCCAGCAGCTCATGGGGGACAACACCCTCTGGAAACACCATATATTTT.

This chain uses TRBV10-1 with TRBJ2-1; 11 bases are shared with TRBD1. After removal of 0 bases from V and 4 bases from J, the junction contained 2 bases not matched to a gene. CDR3 length: 16 amino acids. CDR1 WNHNN and CDR2 SYGVQD come from the germline V gene (reference sequence). The CDR3 DNA sequence: TGCGCCAGCAGTGAGTCGGGACAGGGGGGGTACAATGAGCAGTTCTTC. It translates to CASSESGQGGYNEQFF.

The chain combines TRBV2 with TRBJ2-7; a possible D gene is TRBD2 (7 bases). From germline, CDR1 is SNHLY and CDR2 FYNNEI. The V end lost 6 bases, the J end lost 3 bases, and 9 bases lay between the germline ends. CDR3 length: 12 amino acids. This CDR3 reads CASRGGGYEQYF. Here the CDR3 DNA reads TGTGCCAGCAGAGGGGGGGGCTACGAGCAGTACTTC.

This chain uses TRBV5-4 with TRBJ2-7, with TRBD2 matching 7 bases. The CDR3 is 16 amino acids. With V trimmed by 1 base and J by 0 bases, 7 bases remained unmatched. Looked up from germline, CDR1 is SGHNT and CDR2 is YYREEE (reference sequence). Written as DNA, the CDR3 is TGTGCCAGCAGCTTGAATCCGGGAGGAAGCTCCTACGAGCAGTACTTC. Translated: CASSLNPGGSSYEQYF. Supplemented by reference TRBV5-4 and TRBJ2-7, the full variable domain reads ETGVTQSPTHLIKTRGQQVTLRCSSQSGHNTVSWYQQALGQGPQFIFQYYREEENGRGNFPPRFSGLQFPNYSSELNVNALELDDSALYLCASSLNPGGSSYEQYFGPGTRLTVT.

The chain has TRBV7-9 and TRBJ1-5, with D possibly TRBD1 on 5 matching bases. The CDR3 is 17 amino acids. Germline V gene data show CDR1 as SEHNR and CDR2 as FQNEAQ (reference sequence). The ends were cut back, 1 base at V and 0 bases at J, with 13 bases in the middle. CDR3 sequence: CASSLGSRVNSNQPQHF. In nucleotides, the CDR3 is TGTGCCAGCAGCTTAGGTTCCAGGGTAAATAGCAATCAGCCCCAGCATTTT.

CDR3 DNA: TGTGCCAGCAGCCGACGGGACAGGGTTTCACCCCTCCACTTT. Translated: CASSRRDRVSPLHF. The gene calls are TRBV6-6 and TRBJ1-6; 9 bases line up with TRBD1. The germline gives CDR1 MNHNY, CDR2 SVGAGI (reference sequence). The CDR3 covers 14 residues. The ends lost 6 bases at V and 9 bases at J; junction bases unmatched: 6.

This chain connects TRBV7-9 to TRBJ2-3; possibly TRBD2 for D (6 bases). The CDR3 sequence is 12 residues long. The germline V gene has CDR1 SEHNR and CDR2 FQNEAQ (reference sequence). V was pared by 4 bases and J by 6 bases, with 8 bases between. DNA of the CDR3: TGTGCCAGCAGCTACGCGGGGGATACGCAGTATTTT. Translated: CASSYAGDTQYF.

CDR3 DNA: TGTGCCAGCACCGACGGGAATGAAAAACTGTTTTTT. It translates to CASTDGNEKLFF. The chain uses TRBV2 and TRBJ1-4; D gene unclear. CDR1 and CDR2 (germline): SNHLY, FYNNEI. The ends were cut back, 7 bases at V and 5 bases at J, with 8 bases in the middle. There are 12 residues in the CDR3.

This chain links TRBV7-2 with TRBJ1-6, with D maybe TRBD1 (6 bases). V lost 3 bases, J lost 4 bases, and 13 bases lay in between. The CDR3 totals 16 residues. Per the germline V gene, CDR1 is SGHTA and CDR2 is FQGNSA. The CDR3 loop reads CASSLLPGQYNSPLHF. In DNA, the CDR3 is TGTGCCAGCAGCTTGTTACCCGGACAGTATAATTCACCCCTCCACTTT.

The gene calls are TRBV28 and TRBJ2-3; TRBD1 is a possible D gene (6 bases). This CDR3 region has 16 residues. CDR1 and CDR2 (germline): MDHEN, SYDVKM. V dropped 6 bases and J dropped 4 bases, with 20 bases sitting between them. CDR3 sequence reads: CASSHRVGARADTQYF. The CDR3 DNA sequence: TGTGCCAGCAGCCACAGGGTCGGAGCACGGGCAGATACGCAGTATTTT.

The CDR3 region is CASSPTPAVSNSPLHF. The CDR3 nucleotides are TGTGCCAGCAGTCCCACCCCCGCGGTGAGTAATTCACCCCTCCACTTT. The chain combines TRBV27 with TRBJ1-6; D ambiguous. This CDR3 region has 16 residues. In germline, CDR1 is MNHEY, CDR2 SMNVEV (reference sequence). V shed 5 bases and J shed 6 bases, with 17 bases lying between them.

The chain is built from TRBV4-2 and TRBJ2-1; D ambiguous. There are 14 residues in the CDR3. Trimming stripped 4 bases from V and 0 bases from J, with 7 bases between. In germline, CDR1 is LGHNA, CDR2 YNFKEQ. Written as DNA, the CDR3 is TGTGCCAGCAGCCTTAGTGGCTCCTACAATGAGCAGTTCTTC. Amino acids: CASSLSGSYNEQFF.

This chain connects TRBV24-1 to TRBJ2-2; 7 bases are shared with TRBD1. The CDR3 runs 14 residues. Trimming cost V 6 bases and J 4 bases; bases outside gene matches: 4. Germline loops: CDR1 KGHDR, CDR2 SFDVKD. The CDR3 coding sequence is TGTGCCACCAGTTCGGCAGGGGGCACCGGGGAGCTGTTTTTT. It codes for CATSSAGGTGELFF.

The chain is built from TRBV5-4 and TRBJ2-7; a weak D match, TRBD1 (6 bases). The V and J ends lost 0 bases and 3 bases respectively, with 7 bases between them. Germline V lookup: CDR1 SGHNT, CDR2 YYREEE (reference sequence). This CDR3 spans 13 amino acids. DNA for the CDR3: TGTGCCAGCAGCTTGGCAGGGGTCTACGAGCAGTACTTC. The encoded protein is CASSLAGVYEQYF.

The J gene is TRBJ2-7, the V gene TRBV11-3, with 7 positions matching TRBD2. In germline, CDR1 is SGHNT, CDR2 YENEEA. This CDR3 spans 13 amino acids. V was clipped by 5 bases and J by 6 bases; unmatched bases: 7. In DNA, the CDR3 is TGTGCCAGCAGCCGCAGCGGGGCTGCCGAGCAGTACTTC. It is translated as CASSRSGAAEQYF.

The chain recombines TRBV10-3 with TRBJ2-7; the match to TRBD2 covers 15 bases. CDR1 and CDR2 from the germline V gene are ENHRY and SYGVKD. The length of the CDR3 is 18 residues. V was pared by 5 bases and J by 2 bases, with 10 bases of the junction left unmatched. The CDR3 region is CAISLRTSGGAPTYEQYF. The CDR3 region has the DNA TGTGCCATCAGTCTCCGGACTAGCGGGGGGGCCCCCACCTACGAGCAGTACTTC.

The chain uses TRBV5-4 and TRBJ1-1, with a possible D match to TRBD1 (5 bases). V was cut by 0 bases and J by 2 bases, with 20 bases left in between. Germline V gene sequence: CDR1 SGHNT, CDR2 YYREEE (reference sequence). The CDR3 has 18 residues. CDR3 sequence reads: CASSLDGASDLVNTEAFF. In nucleotides, the CDR3 is TGTGCCAGCAGCTTGGATGGGGCCTCGGATCTAGTAAACACTGAAGCTTTCTTT.

This sequence joins TRBV3-1 (or the pseudogene TRBV3-2) and TRBJ2-7, with D maybe TRBD1 (6 bases). The germline V and J ends were trimmed by 1 base and 7 bases, with 14 bases remaining between them. The CDR3 length is 14 residues. The germline CDR1 and CDR2 sequences are LGHDT and YNNKEL (reference sequence). In DNA, the CDR3 is TGTGCCAGCAGCCAAGGGGGGCCGGTATTGGAGCAGTACTTC. It specifies CASSQGGPVLEQYF.

The chain is built from TRBV4-1 and TRBJ2-1, with 11 bases fitting TRBD2. J gave up 6 bases and V 4 bases, and 8 bases lay outside the gene matches. Per germline, CDR1 MGHRA and CDR2 YSYEKL. CDR3 length: 16 residues. The CDR3 DNA is TGCGCCAGCAGCCCTTTAGCGGGGGGGCCTATCAATGAGCAGTTCTTC. Encoded protein: CASSPLAGGPINEQFF.

This rearrangement joins TRBV5-5 to TRBJ2-5, with TRBD2 matching 7 bases. The germline CDR1 and CDR2 sequences are SGHKS and YYEKEE (reference sequence). The CDR3 consists of 16 residues. V dropped 4 bases and J dropped 2; count of bases not matched to a gene: 11. In DNA form, the CDR3 reads TGTGCCAGCAGCCCCGGCCGGGACGGGGGGCAAGAGACCCAGTACTTC. It yields the protein CASSPGRDGGQETQYF.

CDR3: CASSQAGTGPYEQYF. In DNA, the CDR3 is TGTGCCAGCAGCCAAGCCGGGACAGGACCCTACGAGCAGTACTTC. V is TRBV14 and J is TRBJ2-7, with 8 bases matching TRBD1. The CDR3 is 15 residues long. Trimming at V came to 1 base and at J to 2 bases, leaving 4 bases not matched to a gene. Germline V gene sequence: CDR1 SGHDN, CDR2 FVKESK. Full variable domain (remainder filled in from reference TRBV14 and TRBJ2-7): EAGVTQFPSHSVIEKGQTVTLRCDPISGHDNLYWYRRVMGKEIKFLLHFVKESKQDESGMPNNRFLAERTGGTYSTLKVQPAELEDSGVYFCASSQAGTGPYEQYFGPGTRLTVT.

The chain employs TRBV5-8 and TRBJ2-7; a weak D match, TRBD1 (7 bases). Trimming stripped 4 bases from V and 3 bases from J, with 20 bases between. This CDR3 has 16 amino acids. The V gene's germline CDR1 is SGHTS and CDR2 YDEGEE. CDR3 protein: CASSPDREATGYEQYF. The CDR3 DNA is TGTGCCAGCAGCCCAGACAGGGAGGCAACCGGCTACGAGCAGTACTTC.

V gene TRBV28 combines with J gene TRBJ1-2; D is perhaps TRBD1 (6 bases). This CDR3 has 11 amino acids. Trimming took off 2 bases at V and 9 bases at J, with 7 bases between the two ends. Germline loops: CDR1 MDHEN, CDR2 SYDVKM. The chain's CDR3 is CASSLGTSYTF. Written as DNA, the CDR3 is TGTGCCAGCAGTTTAGGGACAAGCTACACCTTC.

The V gene is TRBV3-1 (or the pseudogene TRBV3-2), the J gene TRBJ2-5; 13 bases agree with TRBD2. Germline lookup yields CDR1 LGHDT and CDR2 YNNKEL (reference sequence). Trimming at V came to 3 bases and at J to 5 bases, leaving 12 bases not matched to a gene. This CDR3 region has 18 residues. CDR3 DNA sequence: TGTGCCAGCAGCCATGCCTACTCACTAGCGGGGGGGCTGGAGACCCAGTACTTC. Its protein is CASSHAYSLAGGLETQYF.

V gene TRBV18 combines with J gene TRBJ2-7; 8 bases line up with TRBD1. The CDR3 contains 14 residues. The trim removed 0 bases at V and 2 bases at J, leaving 0 bases unmatched. The germline V gene encodes CDR1 KGHSH and CDR2 LQKENI. Here the CDR3 reads CASSPPGQAYEQYF. Written as DNA, the CDR3 is TGTGCCAGCTCACCACCGGGACAGGCCTACGAGCAGTACTTC.

This chain uses TRBV30 with TRBJ1-4; 9 positions agree with TRBD1. V lost 7 bases, J lost 5 bases, and 17 bases stayed unmatched. Germline values: CDR1 GTSNPN, CDR2 SVGIG (reference sequence). This CDR3 has 17 residues. CDR3 in DNA: TGTGCCTCCAACCGGAGGGGACAGGGCGCCCGAAATGAAAAACTGTTTTTT. Protein: CASNRRGQGARNEKLFF.